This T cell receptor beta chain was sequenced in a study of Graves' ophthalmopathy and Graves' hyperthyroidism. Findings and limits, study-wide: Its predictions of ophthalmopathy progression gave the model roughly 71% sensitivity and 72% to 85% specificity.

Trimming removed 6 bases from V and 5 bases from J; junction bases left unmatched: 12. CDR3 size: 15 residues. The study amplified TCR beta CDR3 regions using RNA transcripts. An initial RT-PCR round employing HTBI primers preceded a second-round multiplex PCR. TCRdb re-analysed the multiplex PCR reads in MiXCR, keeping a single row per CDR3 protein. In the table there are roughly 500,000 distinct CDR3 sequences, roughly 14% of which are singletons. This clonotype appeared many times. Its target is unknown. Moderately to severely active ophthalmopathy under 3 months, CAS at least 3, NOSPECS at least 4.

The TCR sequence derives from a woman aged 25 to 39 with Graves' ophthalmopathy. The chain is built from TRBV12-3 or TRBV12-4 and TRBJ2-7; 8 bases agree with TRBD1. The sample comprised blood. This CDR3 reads CASSDPGQGPHEQYF. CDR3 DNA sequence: TGTGCCAGCAGCGATCCAGGACAGGGCCCCCACGAGCAGTACTTC.